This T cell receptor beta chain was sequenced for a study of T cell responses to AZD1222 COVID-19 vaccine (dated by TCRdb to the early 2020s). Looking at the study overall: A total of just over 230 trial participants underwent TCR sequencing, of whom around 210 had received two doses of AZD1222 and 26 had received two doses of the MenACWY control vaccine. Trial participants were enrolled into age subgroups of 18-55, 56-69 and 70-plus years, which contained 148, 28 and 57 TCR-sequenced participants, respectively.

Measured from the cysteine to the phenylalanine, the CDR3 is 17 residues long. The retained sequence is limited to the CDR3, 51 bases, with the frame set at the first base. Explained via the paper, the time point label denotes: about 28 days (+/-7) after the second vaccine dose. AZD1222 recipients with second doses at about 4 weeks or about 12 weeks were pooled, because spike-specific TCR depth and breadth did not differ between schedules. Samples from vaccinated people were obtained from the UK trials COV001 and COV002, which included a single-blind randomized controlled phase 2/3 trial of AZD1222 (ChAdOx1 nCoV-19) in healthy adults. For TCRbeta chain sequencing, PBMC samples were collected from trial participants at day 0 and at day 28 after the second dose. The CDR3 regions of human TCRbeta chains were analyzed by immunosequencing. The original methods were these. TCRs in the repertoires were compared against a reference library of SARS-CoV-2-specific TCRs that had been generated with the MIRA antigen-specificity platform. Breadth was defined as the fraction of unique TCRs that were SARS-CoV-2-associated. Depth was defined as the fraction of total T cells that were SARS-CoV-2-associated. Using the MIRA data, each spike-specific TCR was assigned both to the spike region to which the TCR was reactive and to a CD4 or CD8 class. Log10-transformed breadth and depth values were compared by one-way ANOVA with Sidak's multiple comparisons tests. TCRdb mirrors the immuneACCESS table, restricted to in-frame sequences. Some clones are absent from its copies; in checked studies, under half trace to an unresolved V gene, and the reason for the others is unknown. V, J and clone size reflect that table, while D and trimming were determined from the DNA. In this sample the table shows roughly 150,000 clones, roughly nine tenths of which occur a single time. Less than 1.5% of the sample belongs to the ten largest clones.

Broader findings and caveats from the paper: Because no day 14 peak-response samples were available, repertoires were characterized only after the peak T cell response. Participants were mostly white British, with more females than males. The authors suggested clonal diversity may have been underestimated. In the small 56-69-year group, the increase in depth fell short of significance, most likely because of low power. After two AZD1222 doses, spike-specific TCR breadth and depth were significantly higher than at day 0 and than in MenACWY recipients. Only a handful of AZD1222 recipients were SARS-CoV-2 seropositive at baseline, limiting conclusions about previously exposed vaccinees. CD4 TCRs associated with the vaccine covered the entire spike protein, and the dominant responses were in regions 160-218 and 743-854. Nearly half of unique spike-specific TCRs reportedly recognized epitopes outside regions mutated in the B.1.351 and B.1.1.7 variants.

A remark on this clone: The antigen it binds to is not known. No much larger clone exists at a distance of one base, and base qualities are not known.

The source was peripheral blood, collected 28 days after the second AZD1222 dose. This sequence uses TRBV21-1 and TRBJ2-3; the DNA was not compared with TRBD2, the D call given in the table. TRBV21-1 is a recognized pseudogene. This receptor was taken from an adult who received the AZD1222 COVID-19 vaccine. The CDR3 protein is CASSSQTPRRGADTQYF. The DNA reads TGTGCCAGCAGCTCCCAGACACCCCGGAGGGGCGCAGATACGCAGTATTTT.